The 8 T cell receptor beta chains given below trace back to one sample, sequenced in a study of CD4 T cells in relation to SARS-CoV-2 and coronaviruses. Unexposed donor CD4+ T cells date from about 2011-2019, before the COVID-19 pandemic. CD4+ T cells were isolated from the cells after about ten days of culture. Profiling relied on immunoSEQ multiplex PCR, and the TCRdb table lists in-frame clones only, not all of them. In the table there are under 20,000 clones, roughly three quarters of which are singletons. These receptors' antigens are unknown. Sequencing was performed on CD4+ T cells from PBMCs, cultured in vitro. These receptors were collected from a human donor in good health.

This clone was detected only a few times. The chain combines TRBV5-8 with TRBJ2-7; TRBD1 aligns across 8 bases. Trimming removed 7 bases from V and 5 bases from J; junction bases left unmatched: 5. The germline CDR1 and CDR2 sequences are SGHTS and YDEGEE. The CDR3 consists of 12 residues. CDR3 residues: CASRAGGHEQYF. CDR3 nucleotide sequence: TGTGCCAGCCGGGCAGGGGGCCACGAGCAGTACTTC. Together with reference TRBV5-8 and TRBJ2-7, the CDR3 gives the full variable domain: EAGVTQSPTHLIKTRGQQATLRCSPISGHTSVYWYQQALGLGLQFLLWYDEGEERNRGNFPPRFSGRQFPNYSSELNVNALELEDSALYLCASRAGGHEQYFGPGTRLTVT.

The chain carries TRBV5-1 and TRBJ2-5; TRBD1 matches at 9 bases. CDR1 SGHRS and CDR2 YFSETQ come from the germline V gene. This CDR3 has 16 residues. J was trimmed by 2 bases and V by 0 bases; bases with no gene match: 5. The CDR3 spells CASSLGVGQGQETQYF. Here the CDR3 DNA reads TGCGCCAGCAGCTTGGGTGTCGGACAGGGGCAAGAGACCCAGTACTTC.

This rearrangement joins TRBV28 to TRBJ1-2, with 8 bases aligning to TRBD1. This CDR3 is 13 amino acids long. The germline V gene encodes CDR1 MDHEN and CDR2 SYDVKM. The ends lost 6 bases at V and 4 bases at J; junction bases unmatched: 4. The CDR3 DNA reads TGTGCCAGCAGCCCTGGACAGGGCTATGGCTACACCTTC. Protein product: CASSPGQGYGYTF.

The chain employs TRBV3-1 (or the pseudogene TRBV3-2) and TRBJ2-3; 9 bases agree with TRBD1. CDR3 length: 16 amino acids. Germline V gives CDR1 LGHDT, CDR2 YNNKEL (reference sequence). Trimming took 5 bases from V and 3 from J; bases not matched to a gene: 9. DNA of the CDR3: TGTGCCAGCAGCGGGAACAGGGGGCTGGGGACAGATACGCAGTATTTT. Its protein is CASSGNRGLGTDTQYF.

V usage is TRBV24-1 and J usage is TRBJ2-1; TRBD1 matches at 8 bases. This CDR3 contains 17 residues. Germline CDR1 and CDR2: KGHDR and SFDVKD. Trimming removed 4 bases from V and 8 bases from J; junction bases left unmatched: 15. The CDR3: CATSDFGQGTIDDEQFF. DNA of the CDR3: TGTGCCACCAGTGACTTCGGACAGGGAACAATTGACGATGAGCAGTTCTTC.

V usage is TRBV7-8 and J usage is TRBJ2-5, with TRBD2 matching over 7 bases. CDR1 and CDR2 (germline): SGHVS, FQNEAQ. V lost 8 bases, J lost 3 bases, and 9 bases stayed unmatched. The CDR3 covers 14 residues. CDR3 amino acids: CASRPRAGEETQYF. The CDR3 bases are TGTGCCAGCCGGCCTAGGGCGGGAGAAGAGACCCAGTACTTC.

V gene TRBV3-1 (or the pseudogene TRBV3-2) combines with J gene TRBJ2-4; 7 bases are shared with TRBD2. V was pared by 4 bases and J by 0 bases, with 3 bases of the junction left unmatched. This CDR3 has 15 residues. Per the germline V gene, CDR1 is LGHDT and CDR2 is YNNKEL (reference sequence). The CDR3 sequence: CASSPSGVAKNIQYF. The CDR3 nucleotides are TGTGCCAGCAGCCCTAGCGGAGTAGCCAAAAACATTCAGTACTTC.

CDR3 region: CASRVQTGGFDGYTF. The CDR3 bases are TGTGCCAGCAGGGTGCAAACAGGGGGCTTTGACGGCTACACCTTC. This chain joins TRBV6-5 and TRBJ1-2, with 9 bases that match TRBD1. V lost 6 bases to trimming and J lost 8 bases; unmatched junction nucleotides: 13. The CDR3 extends over 15 amino acids. Germline CDR1 is MNHEY and CDR2 is SVGAGI.